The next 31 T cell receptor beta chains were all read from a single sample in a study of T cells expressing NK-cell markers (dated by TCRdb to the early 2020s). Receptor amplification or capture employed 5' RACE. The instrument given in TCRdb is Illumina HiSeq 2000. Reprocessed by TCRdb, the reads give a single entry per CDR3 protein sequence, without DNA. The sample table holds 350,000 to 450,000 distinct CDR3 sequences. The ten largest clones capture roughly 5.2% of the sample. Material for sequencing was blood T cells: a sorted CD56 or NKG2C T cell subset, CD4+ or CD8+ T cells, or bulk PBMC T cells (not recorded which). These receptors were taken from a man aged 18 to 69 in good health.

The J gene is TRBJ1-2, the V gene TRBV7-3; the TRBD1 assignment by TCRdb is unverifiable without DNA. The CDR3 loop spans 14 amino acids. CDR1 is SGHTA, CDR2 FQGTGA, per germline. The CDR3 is CASSIPTGGLVYTF.

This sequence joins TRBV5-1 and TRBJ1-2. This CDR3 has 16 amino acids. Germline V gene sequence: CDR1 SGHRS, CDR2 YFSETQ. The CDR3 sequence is CASSSRPGLETYGYTF. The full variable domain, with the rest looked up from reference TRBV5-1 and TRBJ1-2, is KAGVTQTPRYLIKTRGQQVTLSCSPISGHRSVSWYQQTPGQGLQFLFEYFSETQRNKGNFPGRFSGRQFSNSRSEMNVSTLELGDSALYLCASSSRPGLETYGYTFGSGTRLTVV.

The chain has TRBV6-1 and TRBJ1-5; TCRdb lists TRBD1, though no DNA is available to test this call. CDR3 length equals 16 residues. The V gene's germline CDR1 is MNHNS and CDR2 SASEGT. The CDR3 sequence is CASSPGTPFGNQPQHF.

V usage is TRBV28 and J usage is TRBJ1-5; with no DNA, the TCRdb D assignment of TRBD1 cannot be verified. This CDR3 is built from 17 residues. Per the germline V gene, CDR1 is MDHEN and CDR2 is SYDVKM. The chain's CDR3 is CASTKDIRGAGNQPQHF.

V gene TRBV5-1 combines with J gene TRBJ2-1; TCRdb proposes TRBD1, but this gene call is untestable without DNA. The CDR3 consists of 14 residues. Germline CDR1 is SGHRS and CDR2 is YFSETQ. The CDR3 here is CASSPSRGMNEQFF.

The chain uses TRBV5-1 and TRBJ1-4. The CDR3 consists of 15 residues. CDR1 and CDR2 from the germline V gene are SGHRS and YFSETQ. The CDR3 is CASSWGRQLNEKLFF.

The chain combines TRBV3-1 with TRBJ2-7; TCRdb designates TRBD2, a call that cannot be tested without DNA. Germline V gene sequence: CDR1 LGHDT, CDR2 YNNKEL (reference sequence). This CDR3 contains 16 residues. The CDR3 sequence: CASSQVVWLACYEQYF.

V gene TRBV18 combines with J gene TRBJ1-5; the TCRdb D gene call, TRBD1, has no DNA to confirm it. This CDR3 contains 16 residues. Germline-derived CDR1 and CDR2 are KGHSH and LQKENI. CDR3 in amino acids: CASSPVRTGGVQPQHF.

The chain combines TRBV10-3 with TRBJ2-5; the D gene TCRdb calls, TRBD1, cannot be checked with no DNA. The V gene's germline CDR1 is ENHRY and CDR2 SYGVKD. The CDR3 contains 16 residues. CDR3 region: CAISPGGQGPGETQYF.

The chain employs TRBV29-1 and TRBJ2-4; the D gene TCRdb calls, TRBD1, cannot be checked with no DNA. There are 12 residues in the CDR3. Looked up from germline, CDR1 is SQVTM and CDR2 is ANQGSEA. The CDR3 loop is CSGYMGRNIQYF.

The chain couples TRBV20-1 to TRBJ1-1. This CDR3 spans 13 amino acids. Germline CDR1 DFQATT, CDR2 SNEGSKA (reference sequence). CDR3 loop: CSARPMGTETAFF.

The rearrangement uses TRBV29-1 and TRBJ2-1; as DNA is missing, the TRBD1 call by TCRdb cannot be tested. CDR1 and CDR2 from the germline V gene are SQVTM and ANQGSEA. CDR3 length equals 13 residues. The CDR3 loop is CSVRTGGINEQFF.

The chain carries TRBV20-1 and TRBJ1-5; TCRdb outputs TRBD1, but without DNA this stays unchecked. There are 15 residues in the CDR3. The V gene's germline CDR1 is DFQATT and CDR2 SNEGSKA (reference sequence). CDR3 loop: CSARGVTGGGQPQHF.

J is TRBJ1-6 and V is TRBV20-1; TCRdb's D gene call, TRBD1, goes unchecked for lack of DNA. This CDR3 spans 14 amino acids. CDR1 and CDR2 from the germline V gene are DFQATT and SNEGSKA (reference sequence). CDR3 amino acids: CSARTGVYNSPLHF.

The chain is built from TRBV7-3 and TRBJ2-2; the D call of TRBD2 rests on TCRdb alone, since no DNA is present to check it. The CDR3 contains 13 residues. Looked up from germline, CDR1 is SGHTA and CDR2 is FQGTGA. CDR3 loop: CASSRGRSGELFF.

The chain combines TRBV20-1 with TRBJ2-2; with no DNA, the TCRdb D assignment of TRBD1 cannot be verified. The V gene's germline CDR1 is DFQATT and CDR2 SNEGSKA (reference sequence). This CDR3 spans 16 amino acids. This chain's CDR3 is CSARYYRDRPAGELFF.

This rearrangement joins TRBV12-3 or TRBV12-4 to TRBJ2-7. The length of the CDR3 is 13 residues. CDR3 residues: CASSFYLVGEQYF.

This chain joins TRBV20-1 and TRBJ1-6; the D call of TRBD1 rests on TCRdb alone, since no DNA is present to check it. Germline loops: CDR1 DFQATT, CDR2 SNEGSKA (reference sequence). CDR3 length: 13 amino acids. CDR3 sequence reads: CSAREDRVSPLHF.

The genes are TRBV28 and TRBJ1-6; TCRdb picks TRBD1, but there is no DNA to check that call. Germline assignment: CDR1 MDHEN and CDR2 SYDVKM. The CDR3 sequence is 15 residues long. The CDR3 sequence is CASSPWDREDSPLHF.

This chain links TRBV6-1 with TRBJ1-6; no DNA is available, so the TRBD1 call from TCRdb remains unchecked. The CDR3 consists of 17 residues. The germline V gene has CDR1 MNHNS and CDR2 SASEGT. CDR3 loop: CASSPSGAGGFNSPLHF.

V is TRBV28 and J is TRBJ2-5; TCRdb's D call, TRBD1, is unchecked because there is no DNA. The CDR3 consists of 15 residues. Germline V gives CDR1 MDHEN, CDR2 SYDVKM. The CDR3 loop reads CASSLAGGTKETQYF.

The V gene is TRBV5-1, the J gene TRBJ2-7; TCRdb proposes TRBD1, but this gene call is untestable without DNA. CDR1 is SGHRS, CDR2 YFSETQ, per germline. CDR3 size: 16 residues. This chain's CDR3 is CASSVVGQDPRYEQYF.

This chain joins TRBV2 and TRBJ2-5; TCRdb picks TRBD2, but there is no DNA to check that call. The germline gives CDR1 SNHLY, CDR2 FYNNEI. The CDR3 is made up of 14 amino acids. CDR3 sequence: CASSPRTSVETQYF.

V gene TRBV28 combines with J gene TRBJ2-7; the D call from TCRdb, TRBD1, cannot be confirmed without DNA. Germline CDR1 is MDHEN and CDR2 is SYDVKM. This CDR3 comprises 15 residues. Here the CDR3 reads CASTPFLDRTYEQYF.

CDR3 sequence: CASSYVAGGKTEAFF. The V call is TRBV6-5, the J call TRBJ1-1; lacking DNA, the TRBD1 call made by TCRdb goes unchecked. The CDR3 extends over 15 amino acids. Germline values: CDR1 MNHEY, CDR2 SVGAGI.

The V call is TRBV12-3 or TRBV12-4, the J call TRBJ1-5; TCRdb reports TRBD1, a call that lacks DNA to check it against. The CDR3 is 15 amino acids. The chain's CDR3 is CASSPNPGEAQPQHF.

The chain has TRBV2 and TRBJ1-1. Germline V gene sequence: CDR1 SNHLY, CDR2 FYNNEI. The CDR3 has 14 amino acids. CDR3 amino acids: CASNSNRGGTEAFF.

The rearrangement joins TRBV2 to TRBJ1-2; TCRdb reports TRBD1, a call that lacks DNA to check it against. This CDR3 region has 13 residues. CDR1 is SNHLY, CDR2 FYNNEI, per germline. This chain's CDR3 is CATGQGLSYGYTF. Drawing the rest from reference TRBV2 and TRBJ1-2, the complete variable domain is EPEVTQTPSHQVTQMGQEVILRCVPISNHLYFYWYRQILGQKVEFLVSFYNNEISEKSEIFDDQFSVERPDGSNFTLKIRSTKLEDSAMYFCATGQGLSYGYTFGSGTRLTVV.

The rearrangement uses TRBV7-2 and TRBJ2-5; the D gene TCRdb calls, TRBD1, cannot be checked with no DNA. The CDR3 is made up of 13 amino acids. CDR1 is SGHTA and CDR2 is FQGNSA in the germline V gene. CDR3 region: CASSQGQEETQYF. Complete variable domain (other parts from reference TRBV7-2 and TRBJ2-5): GAGVSQSPSNKVTEKGKDVELRCDPISGHTALYWYRQSLGQGLEFLIYFQGNSAPDKSGLPSDRFSAERTGGSVSTLTIQRTQQEDSAVYLCASSQGQEETQYFGPGTRLLVL.

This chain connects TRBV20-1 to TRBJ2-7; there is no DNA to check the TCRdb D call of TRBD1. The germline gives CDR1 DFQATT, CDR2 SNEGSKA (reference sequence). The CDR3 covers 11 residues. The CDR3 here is CSAPVVDEQYF.

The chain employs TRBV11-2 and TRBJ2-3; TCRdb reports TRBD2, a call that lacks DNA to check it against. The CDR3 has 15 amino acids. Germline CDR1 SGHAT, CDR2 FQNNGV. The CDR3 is CASSRGAGGADTQYF. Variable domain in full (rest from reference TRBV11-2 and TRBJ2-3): EAGVAQSPRYKIIEKRQSVAFWCNPISGHATLYWYQQILGQGPKLLIQFQNNGVVDDSQLPKDRFSAERLKGVDSTLKIQPAKLEDSAVYLCASSRGAGGADTQYFGPGTRLTVL.